This TCR beta chain stems from a study of blood T cell repertoires in COVID-19 (dated by TCRdb to about 2020). Regarding the study in general: Collaborator samples came from the United States, Italy and Spain and covered acute and convalescent phases of COVID-19. The material from the prospective study consisted of cDNA or gDNA derived from T cells, B-cell-depleted T cells, or PBMCs. Deeply sampled blood TCRbeta repertoires from subjects exposed to, actively infected with, or recovered from COVID-19 were included in the dataset. The repertoires were made available in a free public database intended to serve as a resource for research on the immune response to SARS-CoV-2. Samples were obtained from the ongoing ImmuneRACE study (first 160 participants) and from some 1,300 subjects provided by 6 global collaborators. The sample metadata nearly always contained a de-identified subject ID, COVID-19 status, age in years and sex. HLA class I and class II types, where available, came from metadata supplied by the sample provider rather than from assay-based typing.

Whole blood was collected in K2EDTA tubes by collaborating institutions according to the institutions' own protocols. For TCRbeta analysis, collaborator samples were shipped as frozen whole blood, as isolated PBMCs, or as DNA extracted from either sample type. General conclusions and limits of the study: The quantity of clinical and demographic metadata differed by source and by participant and was supplied without curation.

The germline V gene supplies CDR1 SNHLY and CDR2 FYNNEI. V sheds 6 bases and J sheds 6 bases, leaving 15 bases between their ends. The cysteine opens and the phenylalanine closes a CDR3 of 13 amino acids. Solely the CDR3 DNA is kept, with 39 bases framed from the first base. The immunoSEQ Assay, a bias-controlled multiplex PCR, was used to amplify TCRbeta CDR3 regions from genomic DNA. Regarding the original processing steps: The number of nucleated cells in each sample was estimated from the amplification of reference gene primers within the assay. Sequence reads were collapsed and filtered to measure the absolute abundance of every unique TCRbeta CDR3 rearrangement. For each sample, productive Simpson clonality was calculated as the square root of Simpson's diversity index over productive rearrangements. The immuneACCESS repertoire file appears here via TCRdb, limited to in-frame rearrangements. These files lack a portion of the clones; in checked studies, under half of the deficit traces to unresolved V genes, and the cause of the others is not known. Clone size and the V and J calls come from that table; the DNA yielded D and trimming. The sample table contains roughly 140,000 clones; only one count was recorded for around 84% of them. Together, the top ten hold approximately 12% of the sample.

The table lists this clone with a few counts. Which antigen it targets is not known. No much larger clone exists at a distance of one base, and base qualities are not known. The sample was peripheral blood. This TCR derives from a man between 60 and 70 years old with active or convalescent COVID-19. The sequence links TRBV2 to TRBJ2-7, with a tentative D gene TRBD1 over 5 matching bases. The CDR3 amino acid sequence is: CASSGSLRGEQYF. The base sequence is TGTGCCAGCAGCGGTTCCTTAAGGGGCGAGCAGTACTTC.